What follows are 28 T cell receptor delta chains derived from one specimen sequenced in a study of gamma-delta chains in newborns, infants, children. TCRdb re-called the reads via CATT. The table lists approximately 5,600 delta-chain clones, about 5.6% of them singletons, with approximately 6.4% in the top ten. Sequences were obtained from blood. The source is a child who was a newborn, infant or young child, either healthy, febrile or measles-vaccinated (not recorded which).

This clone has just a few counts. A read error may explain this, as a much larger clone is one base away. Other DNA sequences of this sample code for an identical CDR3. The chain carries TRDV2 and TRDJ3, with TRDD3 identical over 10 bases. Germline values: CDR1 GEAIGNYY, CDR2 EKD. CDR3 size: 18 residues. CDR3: CACDTGDTFSWDTRQMFF. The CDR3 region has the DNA TGTGCCTGTGACACGGGGGATACGTTCTCCTGGGACACCCGACAGATGTTCTTC.

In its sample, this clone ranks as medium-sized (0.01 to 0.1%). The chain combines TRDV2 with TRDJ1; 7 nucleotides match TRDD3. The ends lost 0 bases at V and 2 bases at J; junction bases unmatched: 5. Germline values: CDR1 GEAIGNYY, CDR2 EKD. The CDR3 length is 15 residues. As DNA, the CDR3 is TGTGCCTGTGACACCTTAACTGGGGAGACCGATAAACTCATCTTT. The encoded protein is CACDTLTGETDKLIF.

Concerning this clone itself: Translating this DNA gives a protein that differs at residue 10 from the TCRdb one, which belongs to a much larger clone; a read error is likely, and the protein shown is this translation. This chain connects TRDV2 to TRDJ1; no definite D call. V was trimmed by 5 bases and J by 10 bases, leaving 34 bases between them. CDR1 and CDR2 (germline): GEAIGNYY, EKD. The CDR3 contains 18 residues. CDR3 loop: CACAPVTAGHGPQPGLIF. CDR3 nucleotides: TGTGCCTGTGCCCCCGTCACTGCGGGACACGGGCCTCAACCGGGACTCATCTTT.

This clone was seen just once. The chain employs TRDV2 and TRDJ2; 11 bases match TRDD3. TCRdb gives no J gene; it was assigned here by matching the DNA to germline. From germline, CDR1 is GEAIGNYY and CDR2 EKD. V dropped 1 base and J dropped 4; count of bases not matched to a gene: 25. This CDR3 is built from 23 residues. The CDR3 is CACDTIFDLPDGLGDRRTAQLFF. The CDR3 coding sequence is TGTGCCTGTGACACTATTTTCGACCTTCCTGATGGACTGGGGGATAGAAGGACAGCACAACTCTTCTTT.

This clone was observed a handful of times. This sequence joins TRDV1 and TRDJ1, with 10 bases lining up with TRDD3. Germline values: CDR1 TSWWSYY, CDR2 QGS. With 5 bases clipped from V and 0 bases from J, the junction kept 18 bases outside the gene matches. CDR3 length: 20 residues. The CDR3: CALGNQFPLWGIRYTDKLIF. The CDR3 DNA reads TGTGCTCTTGGGAACCAATTTCCCCTCTGGGGGATAAGGTACACCGATAAACTCATCTTT.

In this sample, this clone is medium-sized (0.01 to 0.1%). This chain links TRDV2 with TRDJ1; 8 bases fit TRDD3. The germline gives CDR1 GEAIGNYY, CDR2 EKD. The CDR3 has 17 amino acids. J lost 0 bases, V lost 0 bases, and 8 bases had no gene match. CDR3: CACDTVGLGDYTDKLIF. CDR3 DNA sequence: TGTGCCTGTGACACCGTAGGGCTGGGGGACTACACCGATAAACTCATCTTT.

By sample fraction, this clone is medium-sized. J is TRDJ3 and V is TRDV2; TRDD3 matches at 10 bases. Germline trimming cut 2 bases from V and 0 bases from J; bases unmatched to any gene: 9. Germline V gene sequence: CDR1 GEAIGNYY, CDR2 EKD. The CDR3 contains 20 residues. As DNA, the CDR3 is TGTGCCTGTGACAAAGTACTGGGGGATCCAATCTCCTGGGACACCCGACAGATGTTTTTC. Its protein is CACDKVLGDPISWDTRQMFF.

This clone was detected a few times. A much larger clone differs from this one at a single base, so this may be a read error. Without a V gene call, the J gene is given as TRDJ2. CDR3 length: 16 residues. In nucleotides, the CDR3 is TGTGCCTGTGACACCGCCGATACAGCTTTGACAGCACAACTCTTCTTT. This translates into CACDTADTALTAQLFF.

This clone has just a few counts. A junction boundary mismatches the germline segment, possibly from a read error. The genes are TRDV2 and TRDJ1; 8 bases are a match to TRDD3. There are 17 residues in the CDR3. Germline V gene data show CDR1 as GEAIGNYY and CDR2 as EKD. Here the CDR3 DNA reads TGCGCCTGTGACAAACTGGGGGGCCGTCAGTACACCGATAAACTCATCTTT. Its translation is CACDKLGGRQYTDKLIF.

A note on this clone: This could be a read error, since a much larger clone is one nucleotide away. The CDR3 nucleotides are TGTGCCTGTGACACCCTACTGGGGGATAGCTCCTGGGGCACCCGACAGATGTTTTTC. Protein: CACDTLLGDSSWGTRQMFF. The chain joins TRDV2 to TRDJ3, with 11 bases aligning to TRDD3. Germline V gives CDR1 GEAIGNYY, CDR2 EKD. The CDR3 covers 19 residues.

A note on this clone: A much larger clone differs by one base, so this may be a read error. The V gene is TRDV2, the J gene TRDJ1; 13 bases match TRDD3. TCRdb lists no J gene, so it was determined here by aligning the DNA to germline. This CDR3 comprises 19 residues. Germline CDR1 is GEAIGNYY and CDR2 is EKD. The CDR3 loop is CACGTVGTGGYGSADKLIF. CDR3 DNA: TGTGCCTGTGGCACCGTCGGTACTGGGGGATACGGGTCTGCCGATAAACTCATCTTT.

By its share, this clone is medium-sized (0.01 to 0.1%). This CDR3 is CACDILGDTRSWDTRQMFF. The DNA of the CDR3 is TGTGCCTGTGACATACTGGGGGATACGCGCTCCTGGGACACCCGACAGATGTTTTTC. This rearrangement joins TRDV2 to TRDJ3; TRDD3 aligns across 13 bases. V lost 2 bases to trimming and J lost 0 bases; unmatched junction nucleotides: 3. The CDR3 has 19 amino acids. CDR1 is GEAIGNYY and CDR2 is EKD in the germline V gene.

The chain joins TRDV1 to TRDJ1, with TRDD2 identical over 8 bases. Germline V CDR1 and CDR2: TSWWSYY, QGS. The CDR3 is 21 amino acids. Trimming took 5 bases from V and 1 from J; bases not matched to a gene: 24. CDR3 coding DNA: TGTGCTCTTGGGCCCTCTCCGCTTCCTACGCGGCTCGGATTCGCCACCGATAAACTCATCTTT. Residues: CALGPSPLPTRLGFATDKLIF.

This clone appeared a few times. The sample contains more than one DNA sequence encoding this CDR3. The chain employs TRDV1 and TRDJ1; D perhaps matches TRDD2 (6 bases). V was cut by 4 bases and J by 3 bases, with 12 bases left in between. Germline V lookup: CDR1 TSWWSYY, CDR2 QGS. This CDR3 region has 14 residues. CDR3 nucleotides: TGTGCTCTTGGGGTCCTACGAGTATCCGATAAACTCATCTTT. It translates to CALGVLRVSDKLIF.

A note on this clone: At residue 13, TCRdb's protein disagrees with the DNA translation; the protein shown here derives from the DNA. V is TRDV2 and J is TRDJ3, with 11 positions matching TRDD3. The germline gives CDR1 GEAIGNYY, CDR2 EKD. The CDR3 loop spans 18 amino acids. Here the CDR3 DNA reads TGTGCCTGTGACACTGGGGGATACGCCTCCTGGGACGCCCGACAGATGTTTTTC. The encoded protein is CACDTGGYASWDARQMFF.

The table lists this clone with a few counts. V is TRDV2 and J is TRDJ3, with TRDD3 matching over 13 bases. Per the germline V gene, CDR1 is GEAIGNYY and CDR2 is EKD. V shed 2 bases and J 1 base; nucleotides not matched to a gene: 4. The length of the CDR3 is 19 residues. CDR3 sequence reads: CACDNILGDTSWDTRQMFF. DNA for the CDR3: TGTGCCTGTGACAATATACTGGGGGATACGTCCTGGGACACCCGACAGATGTTTTTC.

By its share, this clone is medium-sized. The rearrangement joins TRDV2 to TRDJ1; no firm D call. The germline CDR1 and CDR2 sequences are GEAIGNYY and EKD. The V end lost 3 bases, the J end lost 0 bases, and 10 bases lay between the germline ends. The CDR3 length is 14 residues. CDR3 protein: CACDSVLYTDKLIF. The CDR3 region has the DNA TGTGCCTGTGACTCAGTACTTTACACCGATAAACTCATCTTT.

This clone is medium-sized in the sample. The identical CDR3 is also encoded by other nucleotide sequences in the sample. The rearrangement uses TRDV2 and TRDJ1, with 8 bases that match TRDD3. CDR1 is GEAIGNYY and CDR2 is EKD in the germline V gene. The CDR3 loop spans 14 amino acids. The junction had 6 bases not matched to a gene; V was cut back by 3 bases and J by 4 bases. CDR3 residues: CACDALLGVDKLIF. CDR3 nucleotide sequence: TGTGCCTGTGACGCGCTACTGGGGGTCGATAAACTCATCTTT.

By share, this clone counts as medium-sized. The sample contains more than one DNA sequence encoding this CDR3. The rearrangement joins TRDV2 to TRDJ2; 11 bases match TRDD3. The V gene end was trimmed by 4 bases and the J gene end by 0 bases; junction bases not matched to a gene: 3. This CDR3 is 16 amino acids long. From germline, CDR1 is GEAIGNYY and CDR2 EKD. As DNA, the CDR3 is TGTGCCTGTGATATACTGGGGGATACTTTGACAGCACAACTCTTCTTT. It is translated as CACDILGDTLTAQLFF.

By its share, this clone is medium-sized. The CDR3 DNA reads TGTGCCTGTGACGGCCTGGGGGATCTAAGGACCGATAAACTCATCTTT. This sequence encodes CACDGLGDLRTDKLIF. V is TRDV2 and J is TRDJ1; TRDD3 matches 9 bases. There are 16 residues in the CDR3. Germline loops: CDR1 GEAIGNYY, CDR2 EKD. The V and J ends lost 3 bases and 2 bases, in that order; junction bases with no gene match: 9.

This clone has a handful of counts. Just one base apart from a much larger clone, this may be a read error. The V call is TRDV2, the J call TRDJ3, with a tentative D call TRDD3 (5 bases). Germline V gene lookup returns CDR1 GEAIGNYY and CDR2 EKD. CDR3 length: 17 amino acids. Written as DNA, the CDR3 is TGTGCCTGTGACACCGCGGAGGGCTCCTGGGACACCCAACAGATGTTTTTC. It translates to CACDTAEGSWDTQQMFF.

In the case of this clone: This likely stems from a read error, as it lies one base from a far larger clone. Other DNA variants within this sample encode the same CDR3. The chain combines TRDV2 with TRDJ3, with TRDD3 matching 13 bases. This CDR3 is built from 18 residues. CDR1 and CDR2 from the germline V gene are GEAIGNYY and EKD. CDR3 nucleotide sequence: TGTGCCTGCGACACTGGGGGATACGGCTCCTGGGACACCCGACAGATGTTTTTC. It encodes CACDTGGYGSWDTRQMFF.

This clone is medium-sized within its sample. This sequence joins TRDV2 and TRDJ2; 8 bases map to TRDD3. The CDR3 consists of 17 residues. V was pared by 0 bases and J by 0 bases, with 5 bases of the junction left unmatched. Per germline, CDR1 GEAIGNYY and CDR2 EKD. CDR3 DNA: TGTGCCTGTGACACCTTGGGGGATCCCGCTTTGACAGCACAACTCTTCTTT. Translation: CACDTLGDPALTAQLFF.

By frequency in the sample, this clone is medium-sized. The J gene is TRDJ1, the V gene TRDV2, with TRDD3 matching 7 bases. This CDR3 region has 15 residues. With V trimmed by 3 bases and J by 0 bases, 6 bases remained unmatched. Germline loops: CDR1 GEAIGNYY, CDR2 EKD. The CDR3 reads CACDLMGDNTDKLIF. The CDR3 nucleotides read TGTGCCTGTGACCTGATGGGGGACAACACCGATAAACTCATCTTT.

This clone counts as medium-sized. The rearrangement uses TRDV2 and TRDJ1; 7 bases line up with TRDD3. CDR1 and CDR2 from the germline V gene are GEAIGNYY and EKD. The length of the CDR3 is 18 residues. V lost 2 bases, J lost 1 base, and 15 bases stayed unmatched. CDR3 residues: CACDNLNPGDQITDKLIF. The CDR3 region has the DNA TGTGCCTGTGACAACCTAAATCCGGGGGATCAAATCACCGATAAACTCATCTTT.

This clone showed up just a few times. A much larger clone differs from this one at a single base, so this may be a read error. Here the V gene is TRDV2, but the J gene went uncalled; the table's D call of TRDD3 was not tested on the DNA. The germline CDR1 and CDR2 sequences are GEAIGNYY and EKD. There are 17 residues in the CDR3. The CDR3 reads CACDPVLGDPLQVRFIF. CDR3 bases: TGTGCCTGTGACCCAGTACTGGGGGACCCTCTTCAGGTACGGTTCATCTTT.

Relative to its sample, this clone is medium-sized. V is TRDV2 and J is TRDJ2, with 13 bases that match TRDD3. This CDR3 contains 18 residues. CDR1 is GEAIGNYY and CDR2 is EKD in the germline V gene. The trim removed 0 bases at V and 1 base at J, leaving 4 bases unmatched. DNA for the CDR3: TGTGCCTGTGACACCGTACTGGGGGATACGCTTTTGACAGCACAACTCTTCTTT. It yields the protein CACDTVLGDTLLTAQLFF.

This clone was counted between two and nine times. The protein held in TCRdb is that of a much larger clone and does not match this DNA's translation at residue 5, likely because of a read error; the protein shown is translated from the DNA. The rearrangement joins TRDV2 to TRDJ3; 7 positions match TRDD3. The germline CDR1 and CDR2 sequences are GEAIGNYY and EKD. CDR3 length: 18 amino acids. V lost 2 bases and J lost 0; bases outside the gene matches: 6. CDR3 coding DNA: TGTGCCTGTGACATCGGGGGATTCAGCTCCTGGGACACCCGACAGATGTTTTTC. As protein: CACDIGGFSSWDTRQMFF.